This is a list of T cell receptor beta chains from one sample in a study of cytomegalovirus exposure and HLA in healthy donors. Generated by immunoSEQ multiplex PCR, the TCRdb table keeps only in-frame clones and is missing some. This sample has fewer than 200,000 clones, with less than 85% found just once. The sample comprised PBMCs. The receptor set was obtained from a male donor in good health and CMV-seronegative. Each CDR3 is given with its conserved first and last residue. The order of the fields is D gene, V gene, clone size, J gene, CDR3 protein, CDR3 DNA. The D gene is left open where the match is weak. Clone sizes are given selectively: once, few, many, or a class where the clone is expanded.

d_gene: TRBD2; v_gene: TRBV4-2; abundance: -; j_gene: TRBJ2-1; CDR3aa: CASSQDSLAGYNEQFF; CDR3nt: TGTGCCAGCAGCCAAGACTCGCTAGCGGGGTACAATGAGCAGTTCTTC
d_gene: -; v_gene: TRBV19; abundance: -; j_gene: TRBJ1-4; CDR3aa: CASSISDRHNEKLFF; CDR3nt: TGTGCCAGTAGTATCTCAGACAGACATAATGAAAAACTGTTTTTT
d_gene: -; v_gene: TRBV5-6; abundance: -; j_gene: TRBJ1-1; CDR3aa: CASSPAGRMNTEAFF; CDR3nt: TGTGCCAGCAGCCCCGCGGGCCGAATGAACACTGAAGCTTTCTTT
d_gene: -; v_gene: TRBV6-6; abundance: -; j_gene: TRBJ1-1; CDR3aa: CASSYEAGSRGAFF; CDR3nt: TGTGCCAGCAGTTACGAGGCAGGGAGCCGGGGGGCTTTCTTT
d_gene: TRBD1; v_gene: TRBV6-1; abundance: -; j_gene: TRBJ2-7; CDR3aa: CAPRRRGSEQYF; CDR3nt: TGTGCCCCCCGCCGCAGGGGGAGCGAGCAGTACTTC
d_gene: -; v_gene: TRBV5-1; abundance: few; j_gene: TRBJ2-2; CDR3aa: CASSRQVGGELFF; CDR3nt: TGCGCCAGCAGCCGACAGGTTGGCGGGGAGCTGTTTTTT
d_gene: TRBD2; v_gene: TRBV28; abundance: -; j_gene: TRBJ2-2; CDR3aa: CASMGGTNTGELFF; CDR3nt: TGTGCCAGCATGGGAGGGACGAACACCGGGGAGCTGTTTTTT
d_gene: -; v_gene: TRBV7-9; abundance: -; j_gene: TRBJ1-1; CDR3aa: CASSFYSGTEAFF; CDR3nt: TGTGCCAGCAGCTTCTACTCGGGCACTGAAGCTTTCTTT
d_gene: -; v_gene: TRBV6-5; abundance: few; j_gene: TRBJ2-7; CDR3aa: CASSSGGSGSYEQYF; CDR3nt: TGTGCCAGCAGTTCTGGCGGGTCCGGCTCCTACGAGCAGTACTTC
d_gene: TRBD2; v_gene: TRBV7-8; abundance: -; j_gene: TRBJ2-5; CDR3aa: CARAQPRTGGGQETQYF; CDR3nt: TGTGCCAGAGCCCAACCCCGAACGGGCGGGGGACAAGAGACCCAGTACTTC
d_gene: TRBD2; v_gene: TRBV14; abundance: -; j_gene: TRBJ2-7; CDR3aa: CASSQVGSGSFYEQYF; CDR3nt: TGTGCCAGCAGCCAAGTTGGTAGCGGGAGTTTTTACGAGCAGTACTTC
d_gene: -; v_gene: TRBV27; abundance: -; j_gene: TRBJ2-7; CDR3aa: CASSPTLWGQGSYEQYF; CDR3nt: TGTGCCAGCAGTCCCACGCTTTGGGGGCAGGGTTCCTACGAGCAGTACTTC
d_gene: -; v_gene: TRBV14; abundance: -; j_gene: TRBJ2-7; CDR3aa: CASSQESGAGEQYF; CDR3nt: TGTGCCAGCAGCCAAGAATCAGGGGCCGGCGAGCAGTACTTC
d_gene: TRBD2; v_gene: TRBV7-8; abundance: -; j_gene: TRBJ2-7; CDR3aa: CASILQAGGPGEQYF; CDR3nt: TGTGCCAGCATCCTCCAAGCGGGGGGGCCAGGCGAGCAGTACTTC
d_gene: -; v_gene: TRBV5-1; abundance: -; j_gene: TRBJ1-2; CDR3aa: CASSLGGVLDGYTF; CDR3nt: TGCGCCAGCAGCTTGGGGGGGGTCCTTGATGGCTACACCTTC
d_gene: TRBD1; v_gene: TRBV28; abundance: -; j_gene: TRBJ1-2; CDR3aa: CASSSSSQGARGYTF; CDR3nt: TGTGCCAGCAGTTCCTCTTCACAGGGGGCGCGTGGCTACACCTTC
d_gene: -; v_gene: TRBV30; abundance: -; j_gene: TRBJ2-7; CDR3aa: CAWIANFREQYF; CDR3nt: TGTGCCTGGATCGCGAATTTCCGCGAGCAGTACTTC
d_gene: -; v_gene: TRBV5-1; abundance: few; j_gene: TRBJ1-6; CDR3aa: CASSLSFDGLSGVNSPLHF; CDR3nt: TGCGCCAGCAGCTTGAGCTTTGACGGGTTATCGGGTGTGAATTCACCCCTCCACTTT
d_gene: TRBD1; v_gene: TRBV5-4; abundance: -; j_gene: TRBJ2-3; CDR3aa: CASSLGGNTDTQYF; CDR3nt: TGTGCCAGCAGCTTAGGGGGCAACACAGATACGCAGTATTTT
d_gene: -; v_gene: TRBV6-4; abundance: -; j_gene: TRBJ1-1; CDR3aa: CASSAEMNTEAFF; CDR3nt: TGTGCCAGCAGTGCTGAGATGAACACTGAAGCTTTCTTT
d_gene: -; v_gene: TRBV29-1; abundance: -; j_gene: TRBJ2-3; CDR3aa: CSARTDTDTQYF; CDR3nt: TGCAGCGCCAGGACTGACACAGATACGCAGTATTTT
d_gene: TRBD1; v_gene: TRBV4-2; abundance: -; j_gene: TRBJ1-2; CDR3aa: CASSQGTGGDYGYTF; CDR3nt: TGTGCCAGCAGCCAAGGGACAGGGGGGGACTATGGCTACACCTTC
d_gene: -; v_gene: TRBV18; abundance: -; j_gene: TRBJ1-1; CDR3aa: CASSPGQLNTEAFF; CDR3nt: TGTGCCAGCTCACCGGGGCAGCTGAACACTGAAGCTTTCTTT
d_gene: -; v_gene: TRBV21-1; abundance: -; j_gene: TRBJ2-1; CDR3aa: CAVHRDSPRDEQFF; CDR3nt: TGTGCCGTACACCGGGACAGCCCAAGAGATGAGCAGTTCTTC
d_gene: -; v_gene: TRBV7-8; abundance: -; j_gene: TRBJ2-6; CDR3aa: CASSPGHRNTGANVLTF; CDR3nt: TGTGCCAGCAGCCCGGGCCACAGGAATACTGGGGCCAACGTCCTGACTTTC
d_gene: TRBD1; v_gene: TRBV5-1; abundance: -; j_gene: TRBJ2-7; CDR3aa: CASTRMHGQEIYEQYF; CDR3nt: TGCGCCAGCACTCGAATGCATGGACAGGAGATCTACGAGCAGTACTTC
d_gene: TRBD1; v_gene: TRBV10-2; abundance: -; j_gene: TRBJ2-7; CDR3aa: CASSESGGEQYF; CDR3nt: TGCGCCAGCAGTGAATCAGGGGGCGAGCAGTACTTC
d_gene: -; v_gene: TRBV5-1; abundance: -; j_gene: TRBJ2-3; CDR3aa: CASNDRQSTDTQYF; CDR3nt: TGCGCCAGCAACGACAGGCAGAGCACAGATACGCAGTATTTT
d_gene: -; v_gene: TRBV6-5; abundance: -; j_gene: TRBJ2-7; CDR3aa: CASSSRGPYEQYF; CDR3nt: TGTGCCAGCAGTTCTAGAGGGCCATACGAGCAGTACTTC